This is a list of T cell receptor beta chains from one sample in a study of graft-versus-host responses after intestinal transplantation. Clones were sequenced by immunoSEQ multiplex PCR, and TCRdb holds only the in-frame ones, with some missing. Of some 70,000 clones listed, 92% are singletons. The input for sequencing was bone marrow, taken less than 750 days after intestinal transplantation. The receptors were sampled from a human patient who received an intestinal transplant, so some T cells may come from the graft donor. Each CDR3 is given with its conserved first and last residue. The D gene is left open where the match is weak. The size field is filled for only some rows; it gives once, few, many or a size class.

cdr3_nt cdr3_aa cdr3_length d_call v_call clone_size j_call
TGTGCCAGCAGCCCCCCGGTCGGAAACATTCAGTACTTC CASSPPVGNIQYF 13 - TRBV6-5 - TRBJ2-4
TGTGCCAGCAGCTTAGTTAGTTTGGGGGAGCGATACAATGAGCAGTTCTTC CASSLVSLGERYNEQFF 17 - TRBV11-2 - TRBJ2-1
TGTGCCAGCCTTGGGGCCTATGGCAATCAGCCCCAGCATTTT CASLGAYGNQPQHF 14 - TRBV28 - TRBJ1-5
TGCAGCGTGGACGTTTTTGGGACAGGGGAAACCGGGGAGCTGTTTTTT CSVDVFGTGETGELFF 16 TRBD1 TRBV29-1 - TRBJ2-2
TGCGCCAGCAGTTTAACGGGGAGTGGCTCACCCCTCCACTTT CASSLTGSGSPLHF 14 - TRBV10-1 - TRBJ1-6
TGCGCCAGCAGCCAAGAGCCGGGACTGACAAATCAGCCCCAGCATTTT CASSQEPGLTNQPQHF 16 - TRBV4-1 once TRBJ1-5
TGTGCCATCAACGGACAGTTGGGCGGTGAGCAGTTCTTC CAINGQLGGEQFF 13 - TRBV10-3 - TRBJ2-1
TGTGCCAGCAGCCCGACTAGCGGGCCGCCGGATACGCAGTATTTT CASSPTSGPPDTQYF 15 TRBD2 TRBV27 - TRBJ2-3
TGTGCCAGCAGTTTAACCCTTGGGGGCTACACCTTC CASSLTLGGYTF 12 - TRBV27 - TRBJ1-2
TGTGCCAGTAGTATCGGGGGCTTTAGCAATCAGCCCCAGCATTTT CASSIGGFSNQPQHF 15 - TRBV19 once TRBJ1-5
TGTGCCAGTTCCAGTAGGGGAACCCCTCTCAACGAGCAGTACTTC CASSSRGTPLNEQYF 15 - TRBV5-6 - TRBJ2-7
TGTGCCAGCCGCCGGGGGGTTTCCACAGATACGCAGTATTTT CASRRGVSTDTQYF 14 TRBD2 TRBV6-5 once TRBJ2-3
TGTGCCAGCTCACAGGGCCGACAGGGAGGTACTGAAGCTTTCTTT CASSQGRQGGTEAFF 15 TRBD1 TRBV18 - TRBJ1-1
TGTGCCAGCAGCTTAATCGCGGGGACCGGATCACGGACCCAGTACTTC CASSLIAGTGSRTQYF 16 - TRBV5-5 - TRBJ2-5
TGTGCTAGTGCAATTCGGGGTCCCCCTTATGGCTACACCTTC CASAIRGPPYGYTF 14 - TRBV12-5 - TRBJ1-2
TGTGCCAGCCGCGGACTGGCAGATACGCAGTATTTT CASRGLADTQYF 12 - TRBV28 - TRBJ2-3
TGTGCCAGCAGCTTGCCGAACAGGGTTAACGAGCAGTACTTC CASSLPNRVNEQYF 14 - TRBV5-6 medium-sized TRBJ2-7
TGTGCCAGCAGCTACCAGGGGAGGCCCCAGCATTTT CASSYQGRPQHF 12 - TRBV7-9 - TRBJ1-5
TGTGCCAGCAGTGACGTGATAGGGTACACTGAGGCTTTCTTT CASSDVIGYTEAFF 14 - TRBV2 - TRBJ1-1
TGTGCCAGCAGCTCCACGGGGGGCGGGAGTGAGCAGTTCTTC CASSSTGGGSEQFF 14 - TRBV5-4 - TRBJ2-1